The next 25 T cell receptor beta chains were all read from a single sample in a study of T-cell memory formation after mild COVID-19. TCRdb used MiXCR to reprocess the 5' RACE reads, holding one entry per CDR3 protein. The data show 400,000 or so distinct CDR3 sequences, 15% to 20% seen once. Sequencing was performed on PBMCs or a T cell subset sorted from them (not recorded which). The source is an adult woman who had mild COVID-19 (a few samples of this study predate the infection). Cell type and time point are not known.

The chain couples TRBV9 to TRBJ2-7, with a tentative D call TRBD2 (5 bases). V was pared by 0 bases and J by 2 bases, with 9 bases between. This CDR3 is built from 14 residues. Per the germline V gene, CDR1 is SGDLS and CDR2 is YYNGEE. CDR3 DNA: TGTGCCAGCAGCGTAGCCGGGATCCCCTACGAGCAGTACTTC. Amino acid sequence: CASSVAGIPYEQYF. The full variable domain, its missing parts supplied by reference TRBV9 and TRBJ2-7, is DSGVTQTPKHLITATGQRVTLRCSPRSGDLSVYWYQQSLDQGLQFLIQYYNGEERAKGNILERFSAQQFPDLHSELNLSSLELGDSALYFCASSVAGIPYEQYFGPGTRLTVT.

The gene calls are TRBV7-9 and TRBJ2-5; unclear D gene. Trimming stripped 1 base from V and 2 bases from J, with 11 bases between. CDR1 and CDR2 from the germline V gene are SEHNR and FQNEAQ (reference sequence). The CDR3 covers 15 residues. CDR3 in amino acids: CASSLGAGLQETQYF. The CDR3 region has the DNA TGTGCCAGCAGCTTAGGGGCAGGATTACAAGAGACCCAGTACTTC.

The genes are TRBV10-3 and TRBJ1-2; weak D call: TRBD1 (6 bases). The CDR3 is made up of 15 amino acids. Germline lookup yields CDR1 ENHRY and CDR2 SYGVKD. V was cut by 4 bases and J by 3 bases, with 15 bases left in between. CDR3 loop: CAISGQGLNYYGYTF. CDR3 bases: TGTGCCATCAGTGGTCAGGGGCTGAATTACTATGGCTACACCTTC.

This clonotype came up a few times. In DNA form, the CDR3 reads TGTGCCAGCACCCCGGGACAGGAAAAGACCCAGTACTTC. Its protein is CASTPGQEKTQYF. The gene calls are TRBV12-3 or TRBV12-4 and TRBJ2-5; 8 bases line up with TRBD1. The CDR3 extends over 13 amino acids. Trimming removed 7 bases from V and 6 bases from J; junction bases left unmatched: 7.

The genes are TRBV4-2 and TRBJ2-1; TRBD2 matches at 8 bases. V gave up 1 base and J gave up 8 bases; unmatched junction bases: 4. Looked up from germline, CDR1 is LGHNA and CDR2 is YNFKEQ. The CDR3 covers 14 residues. DNA of the CDR3: TGTGCCAGCAGCCAAGCGGGAGGGCCCGATGAGCAGTTCTTC. Encoded protein: CASSQAGGPDEQFF.

DNA for the CDR3: TGTGCCAGCAGCTTACTCTCAGGGCGCGGAAACATTCAGTACTTC. Translated: CASSLLSGRGNIQYF. The rearrangement joins TRBV7-3 to TRBJ2-4; D may be TRBD1 (5 bases). CDR1 is SGHTA, CDR2 FQGTGA, per germline. There are 15 residues in the CDR3. Trimming took off 2 bases at V and 6 bases at J, with 14 bases between the two ends.

The chain employs TRBV12-3 or TRBV12-4 and TRBJ1-3; 7 bases line up with TRBD1. The CDR3 is 16 residues long. After removal of 7 bases from V and 0 bases from J, the junction contained 9 bases not matched to a gene. The CDR3 sequence: CASTPGQPSSGNTIYF. The CDR3 region has the DNA TGTGCCAGCACCCCGGGACAGCCGAGCTCTGGAAACACCATATATTTT.

The chain employs TRBV9 and TRBJ1-1, with 8 bases fitting TRBD1. The CDR3 extends over 16 amino acids. CDR1 and CDR2 (germline): SGDLS, YYNGEE. The V segment lost 0 bases and the J segment 7 bases; nucleotides outside the gene matches: 11. The CDR3 is CASSVVRAEQGVEAFF. The CDR3 coding sequence is TGTGCCAGCAGCGTAGTGCGGGCGGAACAGGGGGTTGAAGCTTTCTTT.

V gene TRBV18 combines with J gene TRBJ1-1, with D unclear. Germline loops: CDR1 KGHSH, CDR2 LQKENI. The CDR3 spans 14 residues. Trimming shortened V by 1 base and J by 4 bases, and 10 bases separated the two germline ends. The CDR3 region is CASSPQGRVTEAFF. The CDR3 region has the DNA TGTGCCAGCTCACCACAGGGCCGGGTCACTGAAGCTTTCTTT.

The rearrangement uses TRBV12-3 or TRBV12-4 and TRBJ2-7; 8 nucleotides align to TRBD1. The CDR3 is 14 residues long. V was clipped by 7 bases and J by 6 bases; unmatched bases: 11. CDR3 DNA: TGTGCCAGCACCCATAAGGACAGGGCGGGCGAGCAGTACTTC. Residues: CASTHKDRAGEQYF.

This clonotype was seen a handful of times. The V call is TRBV9, the J call TRBJ2-1; TRBD2 agrees at 11 bases. Unmatched junction bases numbered 4, after V lost 2 bases and J lost 6 bases. Germline CDR1 and CDR2: SGDLS and YYNGEE. This CDR3 spans 15 amino acids. CDR3 in amino acids: CASSVTSGTGNEQFF. The CDR3, as DNA: TGTGCCAGCAGCGTGACTAGCGGGACGGGCAATGAGCAGTTCTTC.

At least ten counts were recorded for this clonotype. CDR3 nucleotide sequence: TGTGCCAGCAGCTTAGGGACCGAGCAGTACTTC. Its protein product is CASSLGTEQYF. The chain couples TRBV7-2 to TRBJ2-7, with unresolved D. Germline-derived CDR1 and CDR2 are SGHTA and FQGNSA. This CDR3 is built from 11 residues. V was clipped by 1 base and J by 6 bases, with 4 bases between them.

This clonotype was counted only a few times. The V gene is TRBV25-1, the J gene TRBJ2-7; 10 bases fit TRBD1. Losses at the gene ends were 7 bases for V and 6 bases for J; bases not matched to a gene: 6. The germline gives CDR1 MGHDK, CDR2 SYGVNS. The CDR3 spans 13 residues. The DNA of the CDR3 is TGTGCCAGCAACAGACAGGGGGCTTCCGAGCAGTACTTC. This encodes CASNRQGASEQYF.

This chain links TRBV29-1 with TRBJ2-3; no clear D gene. This CDR3 has 11 amino acids. The V gene's germline CDR1 is SQVTM and CDR2 ANQGSEA. Between the trimmed V and J ends, which lost 4 bases and 14 bases, there was a span of 16 bases. CDR3 region: CSVVVSLRLYF. CDR3 DNA sequence: TGCAGCGTTGTAGTTTCCCTACGCCTGTATTTT.

This clonotype was seen more than once but under ten times. This chain joins TRBV29-1 and TRBJ1-1, with a weak D call TRBD1 (6 bases). Germline values: CDR1 SQVTM, CDR2 ANQGSEA. The CDR3 extends over 13 amino acids. V was shortened by 0 bases and J by 3 bases, with 8 bases between the two germline ends. CDR3 in DNA: TGCAGCGTTGAAGACAGGGGATACACTGAAGCTTTCTTT. It specifies CSVEDRGYTEAFF. Based on the CDR3 plus reference TRBV29-1 and TRBJ1-1, the full variable domain is SAVISQKPSRDICQRGTSLTIQCQVDSQVTMMFWYRQQPGQSLTLIATANQGSEATYESGFVIDKFPISRPNLTFSTLTVSNMSPEDSSIYLCSVEDRGYTEAFFGQGTRLTVV.

The gene calls are TRBV7-9 and TRBJ2-3; D ambiguous. Trimming removed 5 bases at V and 7 bases at J, with 13 bases between. The CDR3 covers 13 residues. Germline values: CDR1 SEHNR, CDR2 FQNEAQ (reference sequence). The CDR3 region has the DNA TGTGCCAGCAGCCAAACCCCAAGTAATACGCAGTATTTT. Its translation: CASSQTPSNTQYF.

The J gene is TRBJ2-7, the V gene TRBV5-5, with 8 bases identical to TRBD1. The CDR3 covers 14 residues. Germline V gene lookup returns CDR1 SGHKS and CDR2 YYEKEE (reference sequence). The V gene end was trimmed by 7 bases and the J gene end by 3 bases; junction bases not matched to a gene: 9. CDR3 in DNA: TGTGCCAGCCAAGGCGGGACAGGAGTCTACGAGCAGTACTTC. Encoded protein: CASQGGTGVYEQYF. Combining the CDR3 with reference TRBV5-5 and TRBJ2-7 gives the whole variable domain DAGVTQSPTHLIKTRGQQVTLRCSPISGHKSVSWYQQVLGQGPQFIFQYYEKEERGRGNFPDRFSARQFPNYSSELNVNALLLGDSALYLCASQGGTGVYEQYFGPGTRLTVT.

This clonotype appeared a few times. The chain combines TRBV12-3 or TRBV12-4 with TRBJ1-3, with no clear D. The CDR3 sequence is 12 residues long. Trimming shortened V by 3 bases and J by 6 bases, and 6 bases separated the two germline ends. The CDR3 nucleotides are TGTGCCAGCAGTTTGGGATCAAACACCATATATTTT. Translation gives CASSLGSNTIYF.

The chain carries TRBV6-1 and TRBJ2-7; 7 bases align to TRBD1. V trimming: 2 bases; J trimming: 6 bases; junction bases outside the gene matches: 10. The CDR3 runs 15 residues. The germline V gene encodes CDR1 MNHNS and CDR2 SASEGT. CDR3 DNA sequence: TGTGCCAGCAGTGAATACGGACAGGTCGTTGGCGAGCAGTACTTC. This sequence encodes CASSEYGQVVGEQYF.

This clonotype was counted many times. The chain recombines TRBV24-1 with TRBJ2-1; TRBD1 is a possible D gene (6 bases). Trimming removed 6 bases at V and 7 bases at J, with 9 bases between. This CDR3 comprises 12 residues. Germline V gives CDR1 KGHDR, CDR2 SFDVKD. DNA of the CDR3: TGTGCCACCAGTAGGGGGAATAATGAGCAGTTCTTC. It codes for CATSRGNNEQFF.

This rearrangement joins TRBV4-3 to TRBJ2-3, with D uncertain. Germline CDR1 LGHNA, CDR2 YSLEER. The CDR3 totals 17 residues. The V and J ends lost 4 bases and 2 bases respectively, with 19 bases between them. This CDR3 reads CASSRRSRSEHTDTQYF. CDR3 DNA: TGCGCCAGCAGCCGGCGATCGAGGTCAGAGCACACAGATACGCAGTATTTT.

The chain combines TRBV5-1 with TRBJ1-5; tentative D call: TRBD1 (5 bases). CDR1 and CDR2 from the germline V gene are SGHRS and YFSETQ. The CDR3 is 15 residues long. Trimming took 3 bases from V and 6 from J, leaving 16 bases between them. This CDR3 reads CASSWVPGLSQPQHF. The CDR3 DNA reads as TGCGCCAGCAGCTGGGTCCCAGGGCTCAGTCAGCCCCAGCATTTT.

The CDR3 sequence is CASSLTGQRDYGYTF. CDR3 bases: TGTGCCAGCAGCTTAACCGGGCAAAGAGACTATGGCTACACCTTC. The V call is TRBV7-9, the J call TRBJ1-2, with D unclear. The V and J ends lost 2 bases and 3 bases respectively, with 13 bases between them. The CDR3 totals 15 residues. Germline V gene lookup returns CDR1 SEHNR and CDR2 FQNEAQ (reference sequence).

This clonotype was seen a few times. This chain links TRBV24-1 with TRBJ1-2; the D is unclear. Germline V CDR1 and CDR2: KGHDR, SFDVKD. Trimming cost V 0 bases and J 8 bases, with 9 bases left between them. The CDR3 spans 13 residues. The CDR3 bases are TGTGCCACCAGTGATTTGGTGGTCGGGGGCTACACCTTC. It codes for CATSDLVVGGYTF.

The V call is TRBV6-6, the J call TRBJ1-5; no clear D. Trimming removed 8 bases at V and 1 base at J, with 12 bases between. The CDR3 loop spans 14 amino acids. Germline V gene lookup returns CDR1 MNHNY and CDR2 SVGAGI (reference sequence). The CDR3: CASSSISSNQPQHF. Here the CDR3 DNA reads TGTGCCAGCTCCTCGATTTCGAGCAATCAGCCCCAGCATTTT.